This TCR beta chain was captured by sequencing in a study of immune evolution from preneoplasia to lung adenocarcinoma. Sequencing used immunoSEQ multiplex PCR; TCRdb keeps in-frame clones, though not all of them. In the table there are around 8,000 clones, approximately 80% of which are singletons. Broader study findings: KRAS-mutant nodules had the highest T cell clonality.

Remarks on this clone: Its specificity is unknown. The junction shows a germline mismatch at one end, possibly a read error.

Patient tissue came from resections in Japan or China, 2014–2017. Nucleic acids came from premalignant or tumor cells enriched by macro-dissection. This CDR3 comprises 14 residues. Germline V lookup: CDR1 SGHDT, CDR2 YYEEEE. This rearrangement joins TRBV5-6 to TRBJ1-6; D not resolved. This sequence originates from a person aged 65-85 years with lung adenocarcinoma. Sequenced material: FFPE minimally invasive lung adenocarcinoma tissue. The CDR3 reads CASSLWGRDSPLHF. In DNA form, the CDR3 reads TGTGCCAGCAGCTTGTGGGGTAGGGATTCACCCCTTCACTTT.